This is a list of T cell receptor beta chains from one sample in a study of T cells in localized non-small cell lung cancer. Clones were sequenced by immunoSEQ multiplex PCR, and TCRdb holds only the in-frame ones, with some missing. Of around 20,000 clones in the sample, about 80% are singletons; the top ten hold about 25%. This specimen consisted of peripheral blood, obtained before any cancer treatment. The receptors were gathered from a female donor of 60 years or more with stage I lung adenocarcinoma. The CDR3 runs from the conserved cysteine through the conserved F or W. A D gene is named only where the DNA matches it firmly. Expanded clones are given a class, and other clones once, few, many or no size at all.

TRBJ1-2 14 TRBV5-1 TRBD1 few TGCGCCAGCAGCTTGGGGACAGGGACCTATGGCTACACCTTC CASSLGTGTYGYTF
TRBJ1-2 13 TRBV7-9 NA NA TGTGCCAGCGTCTGGGCAGAGAACCATGGCTACACCTTC CASVWAENHGYTF
TRBJ1-2 14 TRBV7-6 NA NA TGTGCCAGCAGCCCGGGGGCGGGCACCTATGGCTACACCTTC CASSPGAGTYGYTF
TRBJ1-1 16 TRBV19 NA NA TGTGCCAGTAGTATAGTTGGCCGACCGTTGGGCACTGAAGCTTTCTTT CASSIVGRPLGTEAFF
TRBJ1-4 14 TRBV23-1 NA NA TGCGCCAGCAGGGTACAGGGAGTTAATGAAAAACTGTTTTTT CASRVQGVNEKLFF
TRBJ1-2 13 TRBV10-1 NA NA TGCGCCAGCAGTGAGACGGCAAACTATGGCTACACCTTC CASSETANYGYTF
TRBJ2-5 13 TRBV12-5 TRBD1 NA TGTGCTAGTGGGGGACAGAGCGGAGAGACCCAGTACTTC CASGGQSGETQYF
TRBJ1-4 14 TRBV7-9 NA NA TGTGCCAGCAGCTTAGGTAGGGGGAATGAAAAACTGTTTTTT CASSLGRGNEKLFF
TRBJ2-7 14 TRBV29-1 NA NA TGCAGCGTTGAGAAGACAGGCGGATCCTACGAGCAGTACTTC CSVEKTGGSYEQYF
TRBJ2-3 15 TRBV5-5 NA NA TGTGCCAGCAGCTTGTGGCTTCAGGGCTCAGATACGCAGTATTTT CASSLWLQGSDTQYF
TRBJ1-1 13 TRBV30 TRBD1 NA TGTGCCCTCACCAGGGGGCGCGACACTGAAGCTTTCTTT CALTRGRDTEAFF
TRBJ1-1 18 TRBV18 TRBD1 NA TGTGCCAGCTCACGCGTTCCGGGACAGGGGCGGAGGCGGACTGAAGCTTTCTTT CASSRVPGQGRRRTEAFF
TRBJ2-5 14 TRBV11-2 NA NA TGTGCCAGCAGCTTAGTAGCGCCGACGGAGACCCAGTACTTC CASSLVAPTETQYF
TRBJ1-4 12 TRBV2 NA NA TGTGCCAGCAGTGATAGGGGGGAAAAACTGTTTTTT CASSDRGEKLFF
TRBJ1-2 14 TRBV9 NA NA TGTGCCAGCAGTGACGACGGAGCTAACTATGGCTACACCTTC CASSDDGANYGYTF
TRBJ1-6 15 TRBV28 NA NA TGTGCCAGCAGTTTGTTGACAGCTGGGAATTCACCCCTCCACTTT CASSLLTAGNSPLHF
TRBJ2-7 14 TRBV6-5 TRBD2 NA TGTGCCAGCAAGACTAGCGGGGGTTCCTACGAGCAGTACTTC CASKTSGGSYEQYF
TRBJ2-2 13 TRBV6-5 NA once TGTGCCACCGCCGGGCAGATCACCGGGGAGCTGTTTTTT CATAGQITGELFF
TRBJ1-1 13 TRBV7-6 NA NA TGTGCCAGCAAGCCGGAGGGGCGCACTGAAGCTTTCTTT CASKPEGRTEAFF
TRBJ1-1 14 TRBV7-8 NA NA TGTGCCAGCAGCTTTCCGGCCCAGGGAACGGAAGCTTTCTTT CASSFPAQGTEAFF
TRBJ1-1 13 TRBV7-3 TRBD1 NA TGTGCCAGCAGCTCCAGGGGGCCGACTGAAGCTTTCTTT CASSSRGPTEAFF
TRBJ1-2 14 TRBV6-1 TRBD1 NA TGTGCCAGCAGAGGACAGGGGGTGGTCTATGGCTACACCTTC CASRGQGVVYGYTF
TRBJ1-5 14 TRBV6-5 NA NA TGTGCCAGCAGGGGAGGGGGGGGTAATCAGCCCCAGCATTTT CASRGGGGNQPQHF
TRBJ1-5 11 TRBV6-6 NA few TGTGCCAGCAGTAACAATCAGCCCCAGCATTTT CASSNNQPQHF
TRBJ2-7 17 TRBV4-1 NA NA TGCGCCAGCAGCCAATCCTGGGACCCTCGGGGATCTAACGAGCAGTACTTC CASSQSWDPRGSNEQYF
TRBJ1-1 17 TRBV4-1 NA NA TGCGCCAGCAGCCAAGAAGTCCCCGCCCCAGACTACACTGAAGCTTTCTTT CASSQEVPAPDYTEAFF
TRBJ2-3 16 TRBV4-1 TRBD2 NA TGCGCCAGCAGCTCCCCGACTAGCGGGGGGGCCGGTACGCAGTATTTT CASSSPTSGGAGTQYF
TRBJ1-6 15 TRBV5-1 TRBD1 NA TGCGCCAGCAGCTTGGGGGACAGGGGGATATCACCCCTCCACTTT CASSLGDRGISPLHF
TRBJ2-5 14 TRBV28 NA NA TGTGCCAGCAGTTCCAGAGGGGTATCAGAGACCCAGTACTTC CASSSRGVSETQYF
TRBJ2-5 14 TRBV6-1 TRBD1 NA TGTGCCAGCTACCCCGGGACAGCTCAAGAGACCCAGTACTTC CASYPGTAQETQYF
TRBJ2-7 17 TRBV18 NA NA TGTGCCAGCTCTCTCACCGGGACTCTCGATCGGCCTTCCGAGCAGTACTTC CASSLTGTLDRPSEQYF
TRBJ1-2 16 TRBV7-9 NA NA TGTGCCAGCAGCTTATTGGGCAGGGGCCGCGACTATGGCTACACCTTC CASSLLGRGRDYGYTF
TRBJ1-1 13 TRBV6-5 NA NA TGTGCCAGCAGACCACAGGGTTACACTGAAGCTTTCTTT CASRPQGYTEAFF
TRBJ1-2 14 TRBV4-1 TRBD1 NA TGCGCCAGCAGCCAAGGTGACAGGGGATATGGCTACACCTTC CASSQGDRGYGYTF
TRBJ1-1 14 TRBV4-1 TRBD1 NA TGCGCCAGCAGCCAAGAGGGACAGCTGACTGAAGCTTTCTTT CASSQEGQLTEAFF
TRBJ2-3 15 TRBV19 TRBD1 NA TGTGCCAGTAGCGGACAGGGATTTGGCACAGATACGCAGTATTTT CASSGQGFGTDTQYF
TRBJ2-7 15 TRBV6-5 NA NA TGTGCCAGCAGTTTTACCGTCATGTCTAGAGGTGAGCAGTACTTC CASSFTVMSRGEQYF
TRBJ2-3 15 TRBV2 TRBD2 NA TGTGCCAGCAGTCGTAGCGGGGGGTCAGGGGATACGCAGTATTTT CASSRSGGSGDTQYF
TRBJ2-1 14 TRBV14 TRBD1 NA TGTGCCAGCAGCCAAGAGGTACAGGGGGATGAGCAGTTCTTC CASSQEVQGDEQFF
TRBJ1-2 12 TRBV2 NA NA TGTGCCAGCAGTGAGACGGGACGCGGCTACACCTTC CASSETGRGYTF
TRBJ2-7 14 TRBV7-6 TRBD1 NA TGTGCCAGCAGCTCGCAGGGGGCGATTAGCGAGCAGTACTTC CASSSQGAISEQYF
TRBJ2-2 14 TRBV14 NA once TGTGCCAGCTCCTGGACTGGCGGCACCGGGGAGCTGTTTTTT CASSWTGGTGELFF
TRBJ1-2 11 TRBV6-4 NA NA TGTGCCAGCAGAGGACTCTATGGCTACACCTTC CASRGLYGYTF
TRBJ1-2 16 TRBV9 NA NA TGTGCCAGCAGCGTAGTTTCGGCCGCCGCCAGACAGGGCTACACCTTC CASSVVSAAARQGYTF
TRBJ2-2 16 TRBV2 NA once TGTGCCAGCAGTGAAAGCCCACCGGGATTTACCGGGGAGCTGTTTTTT CASSESPPGFTGELFF
TRBJ2-7 14 TRBV19 TRBD1 NA TGTGCCAGTAGCCCGGGACAGGGGGCACGAGAGCAGTACTTC CASSPGQGAREQYF
TRBJ2-5 15 TRBV5-1 NA NA TGCGCCAGCAGCTTGGCCAGGTCGCGAGGGGAGACCCAGTACTTC CASSLARSRGETQYF
TRBJ2-7 18 TRBV7-6 TRBD1 NA TGTGCCAGCAGCTTAGAGTCTGGGGGGACAGGGGTTTGGGTCGAGCAGTACTTC CASSLESGGTGVWVEQYF
TRBJ1-4 15 TRBV4-3 NA NA TGCGCCAGCAGCCAAGATCTGCTAAAAGGGAAAAAACTGTTTTTT CASSQDLLKGKKLFF
TRBJ1-1 13 TRBV11-2 NA NA TGTGCCAGCAGCTTAGCATCCCAGACTGAAGCTTTCTTT CASSLASQTEAFF